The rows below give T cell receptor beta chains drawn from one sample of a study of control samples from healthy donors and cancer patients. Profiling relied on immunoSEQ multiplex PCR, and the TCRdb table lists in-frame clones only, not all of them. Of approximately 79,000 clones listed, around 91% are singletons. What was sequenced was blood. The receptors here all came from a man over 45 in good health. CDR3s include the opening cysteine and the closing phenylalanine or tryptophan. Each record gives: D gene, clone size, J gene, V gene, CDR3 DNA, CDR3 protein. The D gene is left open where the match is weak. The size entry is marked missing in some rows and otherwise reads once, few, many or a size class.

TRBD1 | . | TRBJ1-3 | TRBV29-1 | TGCAGCGTTATGACAGGGGCGGGAGGAAACACCATATATTTT | CSVMTGAGGNTIYF
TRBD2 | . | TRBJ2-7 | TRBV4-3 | TGCGCCAGCAGCCAAGACCCGACTAGCGGGGGCAACGAGCAGTACTTC | CASSQDPTSGGNEQYF
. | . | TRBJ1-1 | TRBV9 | TGTGCCAGCAGCGTCGACTTAATGAACACTGAAGCTTTCTTT | CASSVDLMNTEAFF
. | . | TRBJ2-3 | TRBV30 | TGTGCCTGGAGTGGAATAAGCACAGATACGCAGTATTTT | CAWSGISTDTQYF
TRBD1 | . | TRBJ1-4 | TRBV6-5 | TGTGCCAGCAGCCCGGGACAGGGGGAAAAACTGTTTTTT | CASSPGQGEKLFF
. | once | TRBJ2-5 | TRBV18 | TGTGCCAGCTCCCGCGGACAGCAAGAGACCCAGTACTTC | CASSRGQQETQYF
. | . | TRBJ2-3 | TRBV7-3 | TGTGCCAGCAGCTCGGGCCAACGCACAGATACGCAGTATTTT | CASSSGQRTDTQYF
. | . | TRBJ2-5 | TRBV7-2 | TGTGCCAGCAGCTTAGAGATGGGGGGAGAGACCCAGTACTTC | CASSLEMGGETQYF
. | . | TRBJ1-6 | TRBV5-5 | TGTGCCAGCAGCCCGACGGGGAACAATTCACCCCTCCACTTT | CASSPTGNNSPLHF
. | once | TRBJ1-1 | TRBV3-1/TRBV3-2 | TGTGCCAGCAGCCAAGGCGGGGGGTTGAACACTGAAGCTTTCTTT | CASSQGGGLNTEAFF
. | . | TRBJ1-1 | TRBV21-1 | TGTGCCAGCAGCAGATCCGGGAACACTGAAGCTTTCTTT | CASSRSGNTEAFF
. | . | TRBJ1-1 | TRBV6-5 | TGTGCCAGTCGGACGGAGAACACTGAAGCTTTCTTT | CASRTENTEAFF
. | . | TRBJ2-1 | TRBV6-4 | TGTGCCAGCAGTGACTTCACAGAGCAGTTCTTC | CASSDFTEQFF
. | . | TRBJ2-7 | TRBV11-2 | TGTGCCAGCAGCTCGATCCGGTATGGGGGAAACGAGCAGTACTTC | CASSSIRYGGNEQYF
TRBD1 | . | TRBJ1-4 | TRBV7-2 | TGTGCCAGCAGCACCCCGACAGGGAATCATACTATCGAGAAACTGTTTTTT | CASSTPTGNHTIEKLFF
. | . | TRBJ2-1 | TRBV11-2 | TGTGCCAGCAGCGTCCCCCTAGCGCGGTCCTACAATGAGCAGTTCTTC | CASSVPLARSYNEQFF
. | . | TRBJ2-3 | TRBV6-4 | TGTGCCAGCAGTGCCGAACTAGGCACAGATACGCAGTATTTT | CASSAELGTDTQYF
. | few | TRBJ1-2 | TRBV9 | TGTGCCAGCAGCGTAGTGCCAGGGGCTAACTATGGCTACACCTTC | CASSVVPGANYGYTF
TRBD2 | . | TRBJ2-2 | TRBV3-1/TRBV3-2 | TGTGCCAGCAGCCAAGAAACTTGGGGGGGACGCACCGGGGAGCTGTTTTTT | CASSQETWGGRTGELFF
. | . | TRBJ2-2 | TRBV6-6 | TGTGCCAGCATCCACCTCGAGGATACCGGGGAGCTGTTTTTT | CASIHLEDTGELFF
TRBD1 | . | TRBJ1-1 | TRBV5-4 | TGTGCCAGCAGAGAACAGGGGGCAACTGAAGCTTTCTTT | CASREQGATEAFF
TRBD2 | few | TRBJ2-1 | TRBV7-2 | TGTGCCAGCAGCCCCGTCGGGGGGGCCTACAATGAGCAGTTCTTC | CASSPVGGAYNEQFF
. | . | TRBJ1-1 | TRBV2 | TGTGCCAGCAACCGCGACAGTCAGGGGAACACTGAAGCTTTCTTT | CASNRDSQGNTEAFF
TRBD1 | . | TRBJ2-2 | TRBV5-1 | TGCGCCAGTACCGGGACAGGGCCCGGGGAGCTGTTTTTT | CASTGTGPGELFF
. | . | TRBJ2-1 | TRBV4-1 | TGCGCCAGCAGCCACCCCTGGGCTACCCAGTACAATGAGCAGTTCTTC | CASSHPWATQYNEQFF
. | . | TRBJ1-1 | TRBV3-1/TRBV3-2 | TGTGCCAGCAGCCCCGGGACTCTCACTGAAGCTTTCTTT | CASSPGTLTEAFF
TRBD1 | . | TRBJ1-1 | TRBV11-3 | TGTGCCAGCAGTTGGGACAGCTCGAACACTGAAGCTTTCTTT | CASSWDSSNTEAFF
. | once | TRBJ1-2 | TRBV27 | TGTGCCAGCAGTTCATATCTGGGGAACTATGGCTACACCTTC | CASSSYLGNYGYTF
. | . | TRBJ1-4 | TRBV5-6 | TGTGCCAGCAGCCAACAGGTGGGGGATGAAAAACTGTTTTTT | CASSQQVGDEKLFF
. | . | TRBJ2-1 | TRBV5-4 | TGTGCCAGCAGCTTGGTTCTGCTGGATGAGCAGTTCTTC | CASSLVLLDEQFF
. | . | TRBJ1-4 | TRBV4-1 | TGCGCCAGCAGCCGCTTAATAGGCATAAGAGGGGAAAAACTGTTTTTT | CASSRLIGIRGEKLFF
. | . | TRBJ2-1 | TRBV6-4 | TGTGCCAGCAGAATGGGACATCTGAATGGCGATGAGCAGTTCTTC | CASRMGHLNGDEQFF
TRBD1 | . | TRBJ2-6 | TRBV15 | TGTGCCACCAGCACAACAGGGGACGGGGCCAACGTCCTGACTTTC | CATSTTGDGANVLTF
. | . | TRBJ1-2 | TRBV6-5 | TGTGCCAGCAGGAGGGGATACCCTCTTGGCTACACCTTC | CASRRGYPLGYTF
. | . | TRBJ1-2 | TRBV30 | TGTGGGACAGAATCTAACTATGGCTACACCTTC | CGTESNYGYTF
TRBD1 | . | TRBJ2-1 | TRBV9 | TGTGCCAGCAGCGAGACAGGGAGCTCCTACAATGAGCAGTTCTTC | CASSETGSSYNEQFF
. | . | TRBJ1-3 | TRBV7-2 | TGTGCCAGCAGCTTAGCTCCCCGGGGCACGGACACCATATATTTT | CASSLAPRGTDTIYF
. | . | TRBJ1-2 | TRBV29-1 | TGCAGCGTTGAAGATATACAGGGCTATGGCTACACCTTC | CSVEDIQGYGYTF
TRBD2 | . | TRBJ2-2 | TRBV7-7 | TGTGCCAGCAGCTCGTTCGCTAGCGGGGGGAACACCGGGGAGCTGTTTTTT | CASSSFASGGNTGELFF
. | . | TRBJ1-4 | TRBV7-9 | TGTGCCAGCAGCTTACGGACAGCGACAAATGAAAAACTGTTTTTT | CASSLRTATNEKLFF
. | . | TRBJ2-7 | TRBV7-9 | TGTGCCAGCAGCTTAGTAGAGGGACATAAGTCCTACGAGCAGTACTTC | CASSLVEGHKSYEQYF
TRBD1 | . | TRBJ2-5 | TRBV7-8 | TGTGCCAGCAGCTTAGCCACCGGGACAGGGGAGACCCAGTACTTC | CASSLATGTGETQYF
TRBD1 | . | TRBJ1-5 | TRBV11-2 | TGTGCCAGCAGCCGAGACGGACAGGGAAATCAGCCCCAGCATTTT | CASSRDGQGNQPQHF
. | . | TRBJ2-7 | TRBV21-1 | TGTGCCAGCAGCAAAATTGAACCTACCCCTCCTTACGAGCAGTACTTC | CASSKIEPTPPYEQYF
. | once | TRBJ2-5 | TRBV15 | TGTGCCACCAGCAGGGGAAGGGGGGGAGAGGAGACCCAGTACTTC | CATSRGRGGEETQYF
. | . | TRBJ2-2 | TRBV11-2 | TGTGCCAGCAGCCCGCCTAGTGTCTTCAACACCGGGGAGCTGTTTTTT | CASSPPSVFNTGELFF
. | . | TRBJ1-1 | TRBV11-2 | TGTGCCAGCAGCTTAGAACAGGGTAGGGCTGAAGCTTTCTTT | CASSLEQGRAEAFF
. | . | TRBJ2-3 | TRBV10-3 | TGTGCCATCACCACCGGCGGGGACGCAGATACGCAGTATTTT | CAITTGGDADTQYF
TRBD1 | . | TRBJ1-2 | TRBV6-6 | TGTGCCAGCAGTTTGGGACAGGGAAACTATGGCTACACCTTC | CASSLGQGNYGYTF
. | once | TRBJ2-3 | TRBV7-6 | TGTGCCAGCAGCGGGGGTCTAGCCGGCACAGATACGCAGTATTTT | CASSGGLAGTDTQYF
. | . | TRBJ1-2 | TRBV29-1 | TGCAGCGTTGCCGGGGGACACAACTATGGCTACACCTTC | CSVAGGHNYGYTF
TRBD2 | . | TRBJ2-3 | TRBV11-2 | TGTGCCAGCAGCTGGGAGGGAGTGGCAGATACGCAGTATTTT | CASSWEGVADTQYF
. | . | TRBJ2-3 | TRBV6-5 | TGTGCCAGCAGTCGGCAAGGAGATACGCAGTATTTT | CASSRQGDTQYF
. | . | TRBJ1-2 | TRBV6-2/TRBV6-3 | TGTGCCAGCAGTTACCGTTGGAGCTATGGCTACACCTTC | CASSYRWSYGYTF
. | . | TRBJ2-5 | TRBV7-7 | TGTGCCAGCAGCTTAGACAGTCAAGAGACCCAGTACTTC | CASSLDSQETQYF